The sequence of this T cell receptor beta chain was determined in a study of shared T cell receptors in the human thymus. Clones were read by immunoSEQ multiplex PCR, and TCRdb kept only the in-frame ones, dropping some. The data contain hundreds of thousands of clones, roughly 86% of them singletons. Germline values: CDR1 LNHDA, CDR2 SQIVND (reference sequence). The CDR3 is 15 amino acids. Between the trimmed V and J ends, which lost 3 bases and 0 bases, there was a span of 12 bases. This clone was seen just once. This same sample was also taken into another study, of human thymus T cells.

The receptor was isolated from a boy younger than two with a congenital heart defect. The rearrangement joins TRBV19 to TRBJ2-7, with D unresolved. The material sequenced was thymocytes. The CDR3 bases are TGTGCCAGTAGTATTGAGGCCCGTAGCTCCTACGAGCAGTACTTC. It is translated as CASSIEARSSYEQYF.